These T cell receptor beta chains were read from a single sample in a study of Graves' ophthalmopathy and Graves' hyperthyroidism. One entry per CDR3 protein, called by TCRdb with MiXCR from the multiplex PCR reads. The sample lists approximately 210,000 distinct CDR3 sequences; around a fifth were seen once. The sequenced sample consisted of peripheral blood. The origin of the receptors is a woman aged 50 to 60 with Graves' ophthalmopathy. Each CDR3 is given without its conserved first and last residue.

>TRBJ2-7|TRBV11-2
ASSIDSTFYEQY
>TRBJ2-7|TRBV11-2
ASSSGTSGVTYEQY
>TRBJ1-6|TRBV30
AWRRNGESSYNSPLH
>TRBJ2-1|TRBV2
ATAGLDYNEQF
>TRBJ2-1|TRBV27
ASSLRLAYNEQF
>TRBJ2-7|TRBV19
ASSPPLGLPYEQY
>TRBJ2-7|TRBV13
ASSPADRADPYEQY
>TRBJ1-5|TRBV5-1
ASSQGGAANQPQH
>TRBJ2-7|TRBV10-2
ASGRRDEQY
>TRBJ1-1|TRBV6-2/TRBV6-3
ASSYGTPNTEAF